Listed here are 8 T cell receptor beta chains from one sample, sequenced in a study of tumor-infiltrating lymphocytes in primary liver carcinoma. TCR beta cDNA was made from approximately 500 ng total RNA with a constant-region primer. Three-round nested multiplex PCR performed with slightly modified ARM-PCR produced the TCR beta libraries. The first two PCR rounds, around 10 cycles each, used TRBV1-TRBV30 forward primers and a C-beta reverse primer. In TCRdb, the multiplex PCR reads were re-called with MiXCR into one record per CDR3 protein. The sample holds roughly 32,000 distinct CDR3 sequences, roughly four fifths seen once. Co-extraction of both nucleic acids (RNA and DNA) used roughly 19-33 mg of unsorted bulk tissue. The sequenced sample was liver tumor tissue from sampling region 4. Subset meaning: tumor region T4, right-lateral pole. The receptor set was obtained from a middle-aged man with primary liver carcinoma and hepatitis B virus infection.

On this clonotype: At one end the junction does not follow the germline gene, possibly because of a read error. The CDR3 loop is CRVSAGWGMNTEAFF. CDR3 nucleotide sequence: TGCAGGGTTTCCGCAGGGTGGGGCATGAACACCGAAGCTTTCTTC. The chain is built from TRBV29-1 and TRBJ1-1, with D perhaps matching TRBD1 (5 bases). The CDR3 runs to 15 residues. Germline CDR1 and CDR2: SQVTM and ANQGSEA.

As to this clonotype: The junction does not match germline at one end; this may be a read error. J is TRBJ1-2 and V is TRBV11-1; D ambiguous. Germline loops: CDR1 SGHAT, CDR2 FQDESV (reference sequence). The CDR3 totals 13 residues. The CDR3 nucleotides read TGTGCCAGCAGCTTTGTCCATAACCATGACTACATCTTC. As protein: CASSFVHNHDYIF.

The sample holds a few counts of this clonotype. This clone may be a read error of a much larger clone one base away. The chain uses TRBV5-1 and TRBJ2-2, with 10 bases identical to TRBD1. The germline CDR1 and CDR2 sequences are SGHRS and YFSETQ. This CDR3 comprises 17 residues. The CDR3 coding sequence is TGCGCCAGCAACCTCCCGGTGGACAGGGGGGGCACCGGGGAGCTGTCTTTT. Translation gives CASNLPVDRGGTGELSF.

Concerning this clonotype itself: The junction and the germline gene differ at one end; a read error may be behind it. The CDR3: CDSRSTGSTQPQHF. The CDR3 nucleotides are TGTGACAGCAGGTCCACAGGGTCGACTCAGCCACAGCATTTT. The chain combines TRBV28 with TRBJ1-5; a weak D match, TRBD1 (6 bases). Looked up from germline, CDR1 is MDHEN and CDR2 is SYDVKM. The CDR3 runs 14 residues.

Worth noting for this clonotype: A read error may produce the germline difference seen at one junction end. The chain carries TRBV4-3 and TRBJ2-1; D possibly corresponds to TRBD2 (5 bases). CDR3 size: 15 residues. From germline, CDR1 is LGHNA and CDR2 YSLEER. CDR3 region: CASSQFQVASNEKFF. CDR3 coding DNA: TGCGCCAGCAGCCAATTTCAGGTGGCTAGCAATGAGAAGTTCTTC.

This clonotype was picked up a small number of times. The junction does not match germline at one end; this may be a read error. The chain recombines TRBV12-3 or TRBV12-4 with TRBJ2-7; perhaps TRBD1 as D (6 bases). The length of the CDR3 is 15 residues. CDR3 residues: CASSSRTAHSYEKYF. The DNA of the CDR3 is TGTGCCAGCAGTTCCCGGACAGCCCACTCATACGAGAAGTACTTC.

As for this clonotype: A junction end diverges from the germline sequence, so it may reflect a read error. V is TRBV5-1 and J is TRBJ2-1; 8 bases fit TRBD2. This CDR3 region has 14 residues. Germline V lookup: CDR1 SGHRS, CDR2 YFSETQ. CDR3 nucleotides: TGCACCAGCAACTTCAGCGGGGGTTACAATGAGCAGTTCTTC. Translation gives CTSNFSGGYNEQFF.

This clonotype was recorded a few times. The junction departs from germline at one end; a sequencing error may be responsible. The chain joins TRBV6-2 or TRBV6-3 to TRBJ2-1; no definite D call. The CDR3 runs to 11 residues. CDR1 is MNHEY and CDR2 is SVGEGT in the germline V gene. The DNA for the CDR3 is TGTGCCAGCAGCTACCACAATGAGCACTTTTTC. Encoded protein: CASSYHNEHFF.